This TCR beta chain was retrieved from a study of T cells expressing NK-cell markers (TCRdb year 2020). Regarding the research as a whole: In sorted CD3+CD56+NKG2C+, CD3+CD56+NKG2C- and CD3+CD56-NKG2C+ T-cell subsets from 7 or 8 donors, TCR beta-chain repertoires were profiled. Among the eight sequenced donors, seven were HCMV-seropositive and one was HCMV-seronegative. The eight sequenced donors were randomly selected healthy volunteers, three men and five women. Illumina HiSeq 2000/2500, MiSeq or NextSeq was used to sequence libraries as 2 x 150 bp reads.

Summary of the overall study and its limitations: In six donors, the dominant CD3+CD56+NKG2C+ clonotypes ranked among the top 10 CD8+ clonotypes, making up roughly 1.0-8% of CD8+ T cells. Whether the expanded NKG2C-expressing T cell clones were specific for HCMV antigens was left unclear. Those dominant clonotypes were again the most abundant among CD3+CD56-NKG2C+ cells in several donors, at about 25-60.1%.

To determine HCMV serostatus, a commercial ELISA kit was used to detect HCMV-specific IgG in serum. Peripheral blood mononuclear cells were isolated from blood by Ficoll density gradient centrifugation. A note on this clonotype: The antigen it recognizes is unknown.

The sequencing machine was an Illumina HiSeq 2000. 5'RACE template switching, by which a universal primer site and unique molecular identifiers were added, was used to make TCR beta cDNA libraries. Priming for cDNA synthesis came from the TCR beta constant segment, and two successive PCR amplification steps followed. Processing in the source paper ran as follows. MIGEC was used to demultiplex reads and group the reads by UMI, and MiTCR was used to assemble and quantify clonotypes. To exclude erroneous sequences, any TCR cDNA sequence not supported by at least two reads was discarded. Downstream repertoire analysis used the tcR package, and clonotypes were matched across fractions by CDR3 nucleotide sequence plus V segment. Antigen specificity was annotated against VDJdb with VDJmatch, allowing one amino acid substitution in CDR3. TCRdb reanalyzed the reads, keeping one entry per CDR3 protein sequence and omitting DNA. TCRdb's processing, not the authors', yielded these V and J calls. The sample's table covers 400,000 to 500,000 distinct CDR3 sequences. The ten most abundant clones make up 6% to 9.5% of the sample.

The CDR3 numbers 14 residues from cysteine through phenylalanine. No DNA is recorded. The germline V gene (reference sequence) yields LNHDA for CDR1 and SQIVND for CDR2. This receptor was taken from a woman between 18 and 75 years old in good health. The sequenced material came from blood T cells: a sorted CD56 or NKG2C T cell subset, CD4+ or CD8+ T cells, or bulk PBMC T cells (not recorded which). The V gene is TRBV19 and the J gene is TRBJ2-1. The CDR3 protein is CASSIGLQENEQFF.